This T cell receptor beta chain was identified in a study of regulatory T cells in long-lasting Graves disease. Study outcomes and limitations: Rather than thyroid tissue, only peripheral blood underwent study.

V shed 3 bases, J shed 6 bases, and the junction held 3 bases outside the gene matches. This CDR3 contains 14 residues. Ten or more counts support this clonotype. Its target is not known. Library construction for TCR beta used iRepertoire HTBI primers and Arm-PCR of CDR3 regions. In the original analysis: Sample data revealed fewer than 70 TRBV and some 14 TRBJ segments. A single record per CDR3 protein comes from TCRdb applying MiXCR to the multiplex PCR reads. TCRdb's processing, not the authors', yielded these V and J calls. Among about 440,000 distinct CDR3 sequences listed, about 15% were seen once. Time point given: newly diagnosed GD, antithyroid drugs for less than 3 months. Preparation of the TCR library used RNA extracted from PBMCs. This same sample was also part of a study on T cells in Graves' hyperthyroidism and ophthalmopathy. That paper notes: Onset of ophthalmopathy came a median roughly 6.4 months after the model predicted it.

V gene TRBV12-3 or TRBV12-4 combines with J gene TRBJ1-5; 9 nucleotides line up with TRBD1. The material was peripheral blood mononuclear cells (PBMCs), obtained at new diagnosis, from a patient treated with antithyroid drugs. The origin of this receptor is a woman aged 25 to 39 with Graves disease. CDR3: CASSFETGGQPQHF. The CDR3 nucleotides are TGTGCCAGCAGTTTTGAGACAGGGGGTCAGCCCCAGCATTTT.